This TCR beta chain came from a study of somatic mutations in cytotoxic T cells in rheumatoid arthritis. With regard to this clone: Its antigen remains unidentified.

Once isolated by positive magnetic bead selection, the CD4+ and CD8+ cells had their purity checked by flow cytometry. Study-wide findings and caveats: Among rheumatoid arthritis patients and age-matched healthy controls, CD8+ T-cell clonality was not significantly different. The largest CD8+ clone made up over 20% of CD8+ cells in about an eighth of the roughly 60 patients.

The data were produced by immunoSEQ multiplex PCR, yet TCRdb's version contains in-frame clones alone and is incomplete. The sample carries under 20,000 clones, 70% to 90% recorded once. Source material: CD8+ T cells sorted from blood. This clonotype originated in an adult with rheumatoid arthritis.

The CDR3 protein is CASSLFGGNTEAFF. The DNA for the CDR3 is TGTGCCAGCAGTCTATTTGGGGGTAACACTGAAGCTTTCTTT. The chain links TRBV28 to TRBJ1-1; perhaps TRBD1 as D (5 bases). V was pared by 5 bases and J by 2 bases, with 12 bases between. Germline lookup yields CDR1 MDHEN and CDR2 SYDVKM. CDR3 length: 14 residues.